This entry describes one T cell receptor (beta chain). Its antigen target is currently unknown. No base qualities exist here, and no much larger clone lies one base off it. Healthy HIV-negative adults with no recently reported acute infections or vaccinations were included as donors. Only Caucasian adults living in Nashville, Tennessee, USA were represented among the donors. CD4+ T cells were enriched by magnetic negative selection, after which naive cells were positively selected on CD45RA and the negative fraction was taken as the memory subset. After blood collection by leukapheresis, PBMCs were isolated using Ficoll-Histopaque density gradient centrifugation and then cryopreserved in the vapor phase of liquid nitrogen. Purity and quantity of every magnetically sorted T cell population were checked by analytical flow cytometry. Each sorted fraction had its genomic DNA isolated and then quantified by UV absorbance on a Nanodrop 2000c.

V sheds 1 base and J sheds 0 bases, leaving 6 bases between their ends. The CDR3 has 13 amino acids, counting the end cysteine and phenylalanine. The retained sequence is limited to the CDR3, 39 bases, with the frame set at the first base. According to the germline V gene (reference sequence), CDR1 reads GTSNPN and CDR2 reads SVGIG. These data originate in a study of shared clonotypes between healthy human individuals (dated by TCRdb to the early 2020s). With regard to the full study: A couple of women and a few men aged 18 to 49 years were included in the cohort. For each donor, three plates each were used for CD4 naive and CD4 memory, two plates were used for CD8 naive, and one plate was used for CD8 memory. Different laboratories and diverse techniques were used to prepare libraries and sequence TCR repertoires, to increase sequencing depth and limit assay-specific biases. The study deeply sequenced blood TCR repertoires of several healthy adults to estimate repertoire size and the extent of clonotype sharing between individuals. Leukapheresis yielded between about 0.8 and 9.5 billion PBMCs per donor.

Using the deep immunoSEQ assay, multiplex PCR amplified TCR CDR3 regions from genomic DNA. For each cell subset, the extracted genomic DNA was distributed evenly across all wells of several immunoSEQ 96-well plates, and each plate served as one replicate. Each replicate PCR for sorted subsets received about 210 ng genomic DNA, equal to 28,000 or so T cell genomes. Purified libraries were quantified with a Qubit 3.0 fluorometer, sized on a Bioanalyzer 2100, and re-quantified with the KAPA Library Quantification kit. A separate single-read 150-cycle Illumina NextSeq 550 flow cell was used to sequence each immunoSEQ 96-well plate. Concerning the study's data processing: Because the immunoSEQ output held only junctional sequences and lacked quality scores, the filtering could not match the filtering applied to full-length reads. To assign V/J genes and CDR3, sequences were annotated against IMGT germline references using PyIR, a Python wrapper for IgBLAST v1.9. Any read was removed if the V/J assignment was weak (E-value above 1e-6), the CDR3 was missing, or the read contained stop codons, out-of-frame junctions, or ambiguous translated residues. V3J clonotypes were defined as sequences sharing an identical inferred V gene, J gene, and CDR3 amino acid sequence. To compute the percentage overlap between repertoires, the number of shared unique clonotypes was divided by the size of the smaller repertoire. RTK rarefaction, the Chao1 estimator, and Recon v2.1 estimates of unobserved clonotypes were used to assess repertoire richness. Generation probabilities were computed with OLGA for all TCRbeta clonotypes obtained by the gDNA method from a handful of donors. TCRdb's version of the immuneACCESS table is confined to in-frame rearrangements and falls short of the full clone set. An unresolved V gene accounts for under half of the shortfall where checked; the remainder is of unknown origin. V, J and clone size are taken as reported in that table, and D and trimming were inferred from the DNA itself. Here the sample has approximately 940,000 clones; approximately 76% occur a single time. About 1.5% of the sample goes to the ten largest clones.

What the work shows at the level of the full study, not this receptor alone: The small number of donors limited the genetic and exposure-history diversity represented. Sampling was limited to blood, and TCR repertoires in tissue likely differ from TCR repertoires in blood. Pairwise subsampling indicated that sequencing depth was expected to affect the degree of clonotype sharing among donors. Compared with non-shared clonotypes, clonotypes shared by all four sorted-subset donors had higher generation probabilities. When several donors were compared, the shared fraction of clonotypes was about 5% for naive CD4, roughly 3.3% for naive CD8, 2.3% for memory CD4, and 0.35% to 0.5% for memory CD8. Naive subsets generally had larger estimated clonotype richness than memory subsets. Even with the large sequencing depth, rarefaction of the sorted-subset datasets indicated that sequencing was incomplete.

The source material was memory CD4+ T cells sorted from blood. The cell subset or site label corresponds to: CD45RA-negative fraction. The chain is encoded by TRBV30 joined to TRBJ1-1, with no reliable assignment of the D segment. The receptor was derived from a man aged 18-30 years in good health. The DNA sequence follows: TGTGCCTGGAGTGAATTAATGAACACTGAAGCTTTCTTT. Translated, this is CAWSELMNTEAFF.